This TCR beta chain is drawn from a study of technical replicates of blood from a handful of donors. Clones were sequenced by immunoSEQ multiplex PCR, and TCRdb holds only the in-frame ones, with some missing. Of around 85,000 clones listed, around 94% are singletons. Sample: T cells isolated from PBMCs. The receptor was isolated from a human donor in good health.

The DNA for the CDR3 is TGCGCCAGCAGCCCCCCAGGGGAGAGTAACTATGGCTACACCTTC. It is translated as CASSPPGESNYGYTF. The chain joins TRBV4-1 to TRBJ1-2; the D gene is possibly TRBD1 (6 bases). The CDR3 loop spans 15 amino acids. Germline CDR1 reads MGHRA; CDR2 reads YSYEKL. Deletions cut 4 bases from V and 1 base from J, with 13 bases between.